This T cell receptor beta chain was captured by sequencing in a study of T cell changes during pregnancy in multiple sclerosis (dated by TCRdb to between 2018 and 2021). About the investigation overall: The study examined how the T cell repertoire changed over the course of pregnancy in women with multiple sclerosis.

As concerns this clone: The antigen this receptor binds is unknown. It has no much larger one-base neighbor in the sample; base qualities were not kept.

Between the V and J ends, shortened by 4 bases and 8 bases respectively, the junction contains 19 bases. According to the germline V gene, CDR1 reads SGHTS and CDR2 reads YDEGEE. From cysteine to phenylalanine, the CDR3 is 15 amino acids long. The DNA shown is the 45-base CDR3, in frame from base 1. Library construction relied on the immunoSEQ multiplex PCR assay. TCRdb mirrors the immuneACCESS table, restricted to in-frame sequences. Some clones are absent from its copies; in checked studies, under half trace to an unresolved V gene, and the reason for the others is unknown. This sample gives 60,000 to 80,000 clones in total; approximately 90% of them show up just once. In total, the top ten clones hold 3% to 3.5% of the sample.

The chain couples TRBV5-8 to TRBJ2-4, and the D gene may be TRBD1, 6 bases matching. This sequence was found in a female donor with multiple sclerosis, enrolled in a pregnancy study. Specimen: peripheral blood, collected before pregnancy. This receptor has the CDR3 CASSSGQPANYIQYF. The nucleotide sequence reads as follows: TGTGCCAGCAGCAGTGGACAGCCGGCGAATTACATTCAGTACTTC.